The next 32 T cell receptor beta chains were all read from a single sample in a study of patients and donors after allogeneic stem cell transplantation. TCRdb re-derived calls from the RT-PCR reads in MiXCR, one entry per CDR3 protein. Here the sample spans about 960,000 distinct CDR3 sequences, more than 15% being singletons. The sequencing sample was made of blood, either unsorted or a sorted T cell fraction (not recorded which). Every receptor here comes from a human donor who was either an allogeneic HSCT recipient or a stem cell or donor lymphocyte infusion donor (not recorded which). It is not recorded whose cells these are; they may come from a transplant donor.

The chain joins TRBV5-1 to TRBJ1-1; D is ambiguous. Germline assignment: CDR1 SGHRS and CDR2 YFSETQ. The CDR3 is 16 residues long. V was pared by 0 bases and J by 1 base, with 13 bases between. Here the CDR3 reads CASSLDTWVANTEAFF. CDR3 DNA: TGCGCCAGCAGCTTGGATACATGGGTAGCGAACACTGAAGCTTTCTTT.

The genes are TRBV5-1 and TRBJ1-1; D is uncertain. V lost 4 bases and J 1 base, leaving 14 bases between the germline ends. The CDR3 sequence is 15 residues long. Germline CDR1 is SGHRS and CDR2 is YFSETQ. CDR3 DNA: TGCGCCAGCAGCCTCGGGTACAGCGGGAACACTGAAGCTTTCTTT. This encodes CASSLGYSGNTEAFF.

The rearrangement links TRBV9 to TRBJ2-7; D uncertain. The V end was cut by 0 bases, the J end by 2 bases, with 9 bases between. This CDR3 spans 14 amino acids. Germline V gene sequence: CDR1 SGDLS, CDR2 YYNGEE. The CDR3 spells CASSVANGAYEQYF. The CDR3 nucleotides read TGTGCCAGCAGCGTAGCAAACGGAGCCTACGAGCAGTACTTC. The entire variable domain, with the rest obtained from reference TRBV9 and TRBJ2-7, is as follows: DSGVTQTPKHLITATGQRVTLRCSPRSGDLSVYWYQQSLDQGLQFLIQYYNGEERAKGNILERFSAQQFPDLHSELNLSSLELGDSALYFCASSVANGAYEQYFGPGTRLTVT.

There are a few counts of this clonotype. The rearrangement joins TRBV12-3 or TRBV12-4 to TRBJ1-2; D unclear. The CDR3 has 14 residues. Trimming took off 5 bases at V and 3 bases at J, with 13 bases between the two ends. The CDR3 is CASSRRPVDYGYTF. CDR3 nucleotides: TGTGCCAGCAGTAGACGCCCGGTCGACTATGGCTACACCTTC.

This clonotype was detected a few times. The DNA of the CDR3 is TGTGCCAGCAGATCTGACATCTCCCTCTATGGCTACACCTTC. The encoded protein is CASRSDISLYGYTF. This sequence joins TRBV7-8 and TRBJ1-2; D unclear. Germline V gene data show CDR1 as SGHVS and CDR2 as FQNEAQ. CDR3 length equals 14 residues. V dropped 6 bases and J dropped 4 bases, with 15 bases sitting between them.

This clonotype was seen more than once but under ten times. V and J are TRBV5-1 and TRBJ2-1, with 11 bases that match TRBD2. The V gene end was trimmed by 1 base and the J gene end by 0 bases; junction bases not matched to a gene: 9. This CDR3 comprises 19 residues. Germline V gene data show CDR1 as SGHRS and CDR2 as YFSETQ. Here the CDR3 reads CASSLNGLAGRSSYNEQFF. CDR3 DNA: TGCGCCAGCAGCTTGAATGGACTAGCGGGCAGGAGCTCCTACAATGAGCAGTTCTTC. Full variable domain (rest looked up from reference TRBV5-1 and TRBJ2-1): KAGVTQTPRYLIKTRGQQVTLSCSPISGHRSVSWYQQTPGQGLQFLFEYFSETQRNKGNFPGRFSGRQFSNSRSEMNVSTLELGDSALYLCASSLNGLAGRSSYNEQFFGPGTRLTVL.

The rearrangement joins TRBV20-1 to TRBJ2-1; TRBD2 agrees at 9 bases. CDR1 and CDR2 from the germline V gene are DFQATT and SNEGSKA (reference sequence). There are 16 residues in the CDR3. Trimming removed 0 bases from V and 5 bases from J; junction bases left unmatched: 8. CDR3 sequence reads: CSARDKGGGADNEQFF. CDR3 sequence (DNA): TGCAGTGCTAGAGATAAGGGCGGGGGGGCCGACAATGAGCAGTTCTTC.

Only a few counts were recorded for this clonotype. A junction boundary mismatches the germline segment, possibly from a read error. This sequence joins TRBV5-5 and TRBJ2-1; D unclear. Germline V gene sequence: CDR1 SGHKS, CDR2 YYEKEE (reference sequence). The CDR3 contains 13 residues. This CDR3 reads CASSLPAYNVQFF. The CDR3 region has the DNA TGTGCCAGCAGCTTGCCAGCATACAATGTGCAGTTCTTC.

This clonotype was seen only a few times. This rearrangement joins TRBV12-3 or TRBV12-4 to TRBJ1-3, with TRBD1 identical over 10 bases. The ends lost 4 bases at V and 8 bases at J; junction bases unmatched: 8. This CDR3 comprises 15 residues. The CDR3: CASSSYRDRGYTIYF. As DNA, the CDR3 is TGTGCCAGCAGTTCGTACCGGGACAGGGGTTACACCATATATTTT.

This clonotype was observed a few times. The chain combines TRBV20-1 with TRBJ2-1; the match to TRBD2 covers 8 bases. The germline CDR1 and CDR2 sequences are DFQATT and SNEGSKA (reference sequence). There are 14 residues in the CDR3. After removal of 7 bases from V and 4 bases from J, the junction contained 9 bases not matched to a gene. This CDR3 reads CSGSRGGIYNEQFF. The CDR3 region has the DNA TGCAGTGGCTCTCGGGGGGGAATATACAATGAGCAGTTCTTC.

This clonotype has a count of ten or more. The chain combines TRBV12-3 or TRBV12-4 with TRBJ1-1, with D maybe TRBD1 (5 bases). The CDR3 is 14 amino acids. Deletions cut 6 bases from V and 4 bases from J, with 15 bases between. The CDR3, as DNA: TGTGCCAGCAGCCTCGCGGGCAGGGCCACTGAAGCTTTCTTT. It specifies CASSLAGRATEAFF.

This clonotype was observed many times. The genes are TRBV12-3 or TRBV12-4 and TRBJ2-1; D not resolved. The V gene lost 7 bases and the J gene lost 7 bases, with 8 bases spanning the gap. This CDR3 has 11 amino acids. The chain's CDR3 is CASTLNNEQFF. CDR3 DNA: TGTGCCAGCACCCTCAATAATGAGCAGTTCTTC.

Only one count was recorded for this clonotype. The gene calls are TRBV2 and TRBJ2-1; D unclear. The CDR3 has 15 amino acids. The germline V gene encodes CDR1 SNHLY and CDR2 FYNNEI. V was pared by 8 bases and J by 8 bases, with 22 bases between. The CDR3 spells CASLPDGRSLDEQFF. Written as DNA, the CDR3 is TGTGCCAGCCTCCCGGACGGACGATCTCTGGATGAGCAGTTCTTC.

This clonotype showed up just once. The V call is TRBV20-1, the J call TRBJ2-7, with 12 positions matching TRBD2. The CDR3 length is 14 residues. The junction had 10 bases not matched to a gene; V was cut back by 8 bases and J by 5 bases. Looked up from germline, CDR1 is DFQATT and CDR2 is SNEGSKA (reference sequence). In nucleotides, the CDR3 is TGCAGTCCGACCACGGGACTAGCGGGCGACGAGCAGTACTTC. This encodes CSPTTGLAGDEQYF.

The gene calls are TRBV29-1 and TRBJ2-2; D is possibly TRBD1 (6 bases). The V and J ends lost 4 bases and 2 bases respectively, with 14 bases between them. This CDR3 contains 15 residues. The V gene's germline CDR1 is SQVTM and CDR2 ANQGSEA. The CDR3 region is CSVGFRTANTGELFF. The CDR3, as DNA: TGCAGCGTTGGATTTAGGACAGCTAACACCGGGGAGCTGTTTTTT.

The chain links TRBV12-3 or TRBV12-4 to TRBJ2-5, with D perhaps TRBD2 (6 bases). CDR3 length: 14 residues. Between the trimmed V and J ends, which lost 6 bases and 1 base, there was a span of 12 bases. The chain's CDR3 is CASRVTSSQETQYF. CDR3 coding DNA: TGTGCCAGCAGGGTTACTAGCTCCCAAGAGACCCAGTACTTC.

The gene calls are TRBV10-3 and TRBJ2-7, with 12 positions matching TRBD1. The germline V gene encodes CDR1 ENHRY and CDR2 SYGVKD. This CDR3 spans 13 amino acids. V gave up 6 bases and J gave up 6 bases; unmatched junction bases: 3. The CDR3 reads CAIRGTGGGEQYF. The DNA of the CDR3 is TGTGCCATCAGAGGGACAGGGGGCGGCGAGCAGTACTTC.

The chain recombines TRBV7-2 with TRBJ2-5; no reliable D call. CDR1 and CDR2 from the germline V gene are SGHTA and FQGNSA. The CDR3 consists of 11 residues. Deletions cut 6 bases from V and 7 bases from J, with 9 bases between. CDR3 loop: CASRVDLTQYF. The CDR3 region has the DNA TGTGCCAGCAGGGTGGATCTGACCCAGTACTTC. The full variable domain, completed using reference TRBV7-2 and TRBJ2-5, is GAGVSQSPSNKVTEKGKDVELRCDPISGHTALYWYRQSLGQGLEFLIYFQGNSAPDKSGLPSDRFSAERTGGSVSTLTIQRTQQEDSAVYLCASRVDLTQYFGPGTRLLVL.

This clonotype was detected only a few times. J is TRBJ2-2 and V is TRBV2, with D maybe TRBD2 (5 bases). V lost 4 bases to trimming and J lost 4 bases, with 13 bases between them. Germline V CDR1 and CDR2: SNHLY, FYNNEI. This CDR3 is built from 15 residues. The CDR3, as DNA: TGTGCCAGCAGTGTGGAACTAGGTGGCACCGGGGAGCTGTTTTTT. Protein sequence: CASSVELGGTGELFF.

V usage is TRBV5-6 and J usage is TRBJ1-5; TRBD1 agrees at 7 bases. The CDR3 is 17 amino acids. Unmatched junction bases numbered 14, after V lost 3 bases and J lost 5 bases. The germline gives CDR1 SGHDT, CDR2 YYEEEE. The DNA of the CDR3 is TGTGCCAGCAGCTCAACCGGAGGGACAGATATAGATCAGCCCCAGCATTTT. It specifies CASSSTGGTDIDQPQHF.

The rearrangement uses TRBV4-1 and TRBJ2-7; D gene uncertain. Germline V gene data show CDR1 as MGHRA and CDR2 as YSYEKL. V lost 1 base and J lost 1, with 17 bases in between. The CDR3 sequence is 17 residues long. The CDR3 loop reads CASSQGEAFGLSYEQYF. CDR3 coding DNA: TGCGCCAGCAGCCAAGGGGAAGCTTTCGGCTTATCCTACGAGCAGTACTTC.

This clonotype occurred a few times. The V and J genes are TRBV20-1 and TRBJ2-1, with D perhaps TRBD2 (6 bases). This CDR3 has 11 amino acids. CDR1 and CDR2 (germline): DFQATT, SNEGSKA (reference sequence). With 1 base removed from V and 8 bases from J, the gap between germline ends came to 6 bases. The chain's CDR3 is CSARGLDEQFF. The CDR3 DNA reads TGCAGTGCTAGAGGACTAGATGAGCAGTTCTTC.

In its sample, this clonotype was seen a few times. The chain uses TRBV18 and TRBJ2-1; no clear D. V shed 3 bases and J shed 5 bases, with 20 bases lying between them. The germline V gene has CDR1 KGHSH and CDR2 LQKENI. There are 17 residues in the CDR3. CDR3 sequence (DNA): TGTGCCAGCTCACCCAGCCGGACGGACGGGCCCCACAATGAGCAGTTCTTC. Translation gives CASSPSRTDGPHNEQFF.

This clonotype was detected a few times. The chain has TRBV27 and TRBJ1-3; 7 nucleotides line up with TRBD1. CDR3 length: 14 residues. With 7 bases clipped from V and 4 bases from J, the junction kept 7 bases outside the gene matches. Per germline, CDR1 MNHEY and CDR2 SMNVEV (reference sequence). DNA for the CDR3: TGTGCCAGCAAGAGACAGGGCCAAGGAAACACCATATATTTT. Amino acids: CASKRQGQGNTIYF.

This chain uses TRBV9 with TRBJ2-5; D gene ambiguous. There are 16 residues in the CDR3. CDR1 is SGDLS and CDR2 is YYNGEE in the germline V gene. V gave up 2 bases and J gave up 1 base, with 15 bases separating them. The CDR3 reads CASSVRGVPRQETQYF. The CDR3 DNA reads TGTGCCAGCAGCGTCAGAGGCGTACCACGCCAAGAGACCCAGTACTTC.

The rearrangement links TRBV15 to TRBJ2-3; D unclear. The V end lost 5 bases, the J end lost 6 bases, and 12 bases lay between the germline ends. Germline V CDR1 and CDR2: LNHNV, YYDKDF (reference sequence). CDR3 length equals 13 residues. The CDR3 bases are TGTGCCACCAGCCATTCGAGGATTGATACGCAGTATTTT. Protein product: CATSHSRIDTQYF.

The chain is built from TRBV7-8 and TRBJ2-2; a weak D match, TRBD2 (6 bases). The CDR3 covers 13 residues. Trimming cost V 5 bases and J 7 bases, with 11 bases left between them. Germline lookup yields CDR1 SGHVS and CDR2 FQNEAQ. CDR3 DNA sequence: TGTGCCAGCAGCCCGACGGGGGACGGGGAGCTGTTTTTT. It yields the protein CASSPTGDGELFF.

This chain connects TRBV20-1 to TRBJ2-7; 7 bases fit TRBD1. There are 14 residues in the CDR3. V was pared by 6 bases and J by 5 bases, with 13 bases of the junction left unmatched. The germline V gene encodes CDR1 DFQATT and CDR2 SNEGSKA (reference sequence). The CDR3 DNA is TGCAGTGCCTATGACAGGGTCCTCAGGAACGAGCAGTACTTC. This sequence encodes CSAYDRVLRNEQYF.

The CDR3 DNA reads TGTGCCTGGAGATATGGGACTAGCGGGAGGTACAATGAGCAGTTCTTC. Protein product: CAWRYGTSGRYNEQFF. The gene calls are TRBV30 and TRBJ2-1; 15 nucleotides line up with TRBD2. The germline V gene has CDR1 GTSNPN and CDR2 SVGIG (reference sequence). This CDR3 contains 16 residues. With 3 bases clipped from V and 4 bases from J, the junction kept 4 bases outside the gene matches.

The chain couples TRBV5-1 to TRBJ1-4; no clear D gene. There are 11 residues in the CDR3. Trimming removed 5 bases at V and 8 bases at J, with 7 bases between. The germline V gene has CDR1 SGHRS and CDR2 YFSETQ. In nucleotides, the CDR3 is TGCGCCAGCAGAGAAGAAGAAAAACTGTTTTTT. This codes for CASREEEKLFF. Variable domain in full (rest from reference TRBV5-1 and TRBJ1-4): KAGVTQTPRYLIKTRGQQVTLSCSPISGHRSVSWYQQTPGQGLQFLFEYFSETQRNKGNFPGRFSGRQFSNSRSEMNVSTLELGDSALYLCASREEEKLFFGSGTQLSVL.

This clonotype was recorded a few times. V is TRBV5-1 and J is TRBJ2-1; D not resolved. Germline CDR1 is SGHRS and CDR2 is YFSETQ. V shed 3 bases and J shed 10 bases, with 17 bases lying between them. This CDR3 is built from 14 residues. CDR3 protein: CASSSQAGPFEQFF. CDR3 coding DNA: TGCGCCAGCAGCTCCCAAGCAGGCCCCTTCGAGCAGTTCTTC.

The chain combines TRBV4-2 with TRBJ2-1; TRBD2 matches at 7 bases. The junction had 12 bases not matched to a gene; V was cut back by 4 bases and J by 6 bases. CDR3 length: 16 amino acids. CDR1 and CDR2 from the germline V gene are LGHNA and YNFKEQ. The CDR3 DNA sequence: TGTGCCAGCAGCCCAGCTTCCGCGGGGGTGGCCAATGAGCAGTTCTTC. As protein: CASSPASAGVANEQFF.